What follows describes a single T cell receptor (beta chain). Its target is unknown. TCRdb's copy holds only in-frame clones and misses some; the assay was immunoSEQ multiplex PCR. In the table there are 300,000 to 350,000 clones, roughly 88% of which are singletons. This entry comes from a study of cytomegalovirus exposure and HLA in healthy donors. Study as a whole: The approximately 120 validation repertoires were produced on the same platform as the 720 or so repertoires of the first cohort. This was reported in a later analysis.

Findings and limits, study-wide: Subsequent analysis showed first-cohort TCR clusters tending to co-occur in more than 95 validation repertoires. The study flagged some 170 TCR beta chains as cytomegalovirus-associated. Whilst most TCR sequences proved rare, a subset of public TCRs occurred across many donors.

CDR1 is SGHVS, CDR2 FNYEAQ, per germline. Trimming cost V 6 bases and J 5 bases, with 18 bases left between them. The CDR3 is 15 residues long. The sequence was obtained from a man aged 30 to 45 in good health and CMV-seronegative. The chain links TRBV7-6 to TRBJ2-3, with D perhaps TRBD1 (6 bases). The sequencing sample was made of PBMCs. The CDR3 region is CASRSLAQGQDTQYF. The CDR3 nucleotides are TGTGCCAGCAGATCCTTAGCACAGGGCCAAGATACGCAGTATTTT.